The clone carrying this T cell receptor beta chain was picked up one time. No antigen is known for it. 13 Jbeta primers and 60 Vbeta primers were used for the PCR. This table comes from immunoSEQ multiplex PCR, and its TCRdb copy is limited to in-frame clones, with some not included. Of 100,000 to 150,000 clones listed, roughly 79% are singletons. This record comes from a study of cytomegalovirus exposure and HLA in healthy donors. Notes on the study in general: Reportedly, diagnosis of cytomegalovirus status by the classifier showed high specificity and sensitivity. In an earlier analysis, most TCR beta V segments were productive about 87% or about 30% of the time. In a later analysis, a missense DCLRE1C variant was linked to TCR beta V- and J-gene trimming. In a later analysis, several top co-occurrence clusters appeared linked to parvovirus B19, influenza, CMV and Epstein-Barr virus.

The sample was PBMCs. The TCR comes from a boy under 10 years old in good health and CMV-seronegative.

CDR3 in amino acids: CASREVPQGQTQYF. In DNA, the CDR3 is TGTGCCAGCAGGGAGGTGCCTCAAGGACAGACCCAGTACTTC. The V gene is TRBV2, the J gene TRBJ2-5; D may be TRBD2 (5 bases). This CDR3 spans 14 amino acids. The ends were cut back, 6 bases at V and 6 bases at J, with 17 bases in the middle. From germline, CDR1 is SNHLY and CDR2 FYNNEI.